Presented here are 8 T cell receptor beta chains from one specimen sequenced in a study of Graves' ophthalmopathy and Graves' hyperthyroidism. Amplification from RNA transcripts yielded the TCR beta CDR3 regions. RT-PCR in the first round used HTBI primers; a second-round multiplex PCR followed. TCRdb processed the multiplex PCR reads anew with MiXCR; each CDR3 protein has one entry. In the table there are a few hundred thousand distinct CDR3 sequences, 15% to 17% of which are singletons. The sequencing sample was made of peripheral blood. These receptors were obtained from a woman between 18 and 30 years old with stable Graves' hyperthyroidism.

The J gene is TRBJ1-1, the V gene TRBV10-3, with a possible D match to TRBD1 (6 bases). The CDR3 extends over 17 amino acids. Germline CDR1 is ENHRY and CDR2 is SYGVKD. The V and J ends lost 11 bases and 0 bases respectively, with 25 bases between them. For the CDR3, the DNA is TGTGCCCGTTCCTTGATCGAAGGACAGCCCCTGAACACTGAAGCTTTCTTT. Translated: CARSLIEGQPLNTEAFF.

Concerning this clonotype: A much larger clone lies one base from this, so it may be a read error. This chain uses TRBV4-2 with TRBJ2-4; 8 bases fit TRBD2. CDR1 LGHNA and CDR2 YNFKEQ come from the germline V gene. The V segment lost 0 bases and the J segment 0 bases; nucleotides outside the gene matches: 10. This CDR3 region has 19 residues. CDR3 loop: CASSQEATSVVLAKNIQYF. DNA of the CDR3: TGTGCCAGCAGCCAAGAAGCGACTAGCGTGGTACTAGCCAAAAACATTCAGTACTTC.

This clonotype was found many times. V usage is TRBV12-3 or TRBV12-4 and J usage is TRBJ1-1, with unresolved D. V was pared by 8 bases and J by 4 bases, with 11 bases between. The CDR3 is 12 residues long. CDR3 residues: CASAGDLTEAFF. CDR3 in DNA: TGTGCCAGCGCGGGAGACCTCACTGAAGCTTTCTTT.

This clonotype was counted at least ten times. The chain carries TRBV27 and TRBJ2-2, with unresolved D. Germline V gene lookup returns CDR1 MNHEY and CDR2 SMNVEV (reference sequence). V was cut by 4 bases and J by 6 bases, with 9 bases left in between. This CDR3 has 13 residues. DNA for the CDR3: TGTGCCAGCAGTTCCCATTCCGCCGGGGAGCTGTTTTTT. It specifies CASSSHSAGELFF.

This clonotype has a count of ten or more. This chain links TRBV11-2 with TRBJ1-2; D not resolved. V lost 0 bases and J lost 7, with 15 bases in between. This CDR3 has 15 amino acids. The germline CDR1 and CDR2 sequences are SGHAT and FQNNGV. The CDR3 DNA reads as TGTGCCAGCAGCTTAGAGTCGGGCCCCCAGTCTGGCTACACCTTC. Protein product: CASSLESGPQSGYTF.

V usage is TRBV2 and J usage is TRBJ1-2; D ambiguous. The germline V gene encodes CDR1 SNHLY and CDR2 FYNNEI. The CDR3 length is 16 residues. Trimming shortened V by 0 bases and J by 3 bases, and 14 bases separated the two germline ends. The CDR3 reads CASSEALPGGDYGYTF. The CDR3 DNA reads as TGTGCCAGCAGTGAAGCGCTTCCTGGAGGAGACTATGGCTACACCTTC.

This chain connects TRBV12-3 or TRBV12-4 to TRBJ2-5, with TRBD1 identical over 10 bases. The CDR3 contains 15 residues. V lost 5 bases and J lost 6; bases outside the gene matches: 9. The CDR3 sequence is CASSGGTGDTKTQYF. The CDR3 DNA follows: TGTGCCAGCAGTGGGGGGACAGGGGATACGAAGACCCAGTACTTC.

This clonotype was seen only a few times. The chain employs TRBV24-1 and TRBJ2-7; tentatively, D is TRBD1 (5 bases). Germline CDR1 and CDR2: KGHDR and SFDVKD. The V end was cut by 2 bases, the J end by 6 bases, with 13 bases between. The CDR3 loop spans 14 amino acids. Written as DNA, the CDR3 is TGTGCCACCAGTGATTCCACAGACAGCCTCGAGCAGTACTTC. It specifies CATSDSTDSLEQYF.